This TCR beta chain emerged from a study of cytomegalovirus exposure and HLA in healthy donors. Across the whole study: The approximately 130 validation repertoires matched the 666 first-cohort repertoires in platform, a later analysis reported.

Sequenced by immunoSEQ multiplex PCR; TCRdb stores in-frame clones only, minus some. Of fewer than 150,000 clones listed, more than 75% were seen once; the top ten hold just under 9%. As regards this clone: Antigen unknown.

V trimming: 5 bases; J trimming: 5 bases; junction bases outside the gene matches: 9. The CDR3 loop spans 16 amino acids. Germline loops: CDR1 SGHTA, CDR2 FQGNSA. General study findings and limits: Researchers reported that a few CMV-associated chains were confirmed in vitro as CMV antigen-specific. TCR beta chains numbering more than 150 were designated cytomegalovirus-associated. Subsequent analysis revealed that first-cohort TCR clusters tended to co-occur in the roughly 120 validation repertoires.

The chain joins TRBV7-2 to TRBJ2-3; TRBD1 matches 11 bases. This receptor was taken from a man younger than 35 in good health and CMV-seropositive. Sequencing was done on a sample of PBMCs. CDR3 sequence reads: CASSPRRGTGGDTQYF. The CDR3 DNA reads TGTGCCAGCAGCCCCCGCCGTGGGACAGGGGGAGATACGCAGTATTTT.